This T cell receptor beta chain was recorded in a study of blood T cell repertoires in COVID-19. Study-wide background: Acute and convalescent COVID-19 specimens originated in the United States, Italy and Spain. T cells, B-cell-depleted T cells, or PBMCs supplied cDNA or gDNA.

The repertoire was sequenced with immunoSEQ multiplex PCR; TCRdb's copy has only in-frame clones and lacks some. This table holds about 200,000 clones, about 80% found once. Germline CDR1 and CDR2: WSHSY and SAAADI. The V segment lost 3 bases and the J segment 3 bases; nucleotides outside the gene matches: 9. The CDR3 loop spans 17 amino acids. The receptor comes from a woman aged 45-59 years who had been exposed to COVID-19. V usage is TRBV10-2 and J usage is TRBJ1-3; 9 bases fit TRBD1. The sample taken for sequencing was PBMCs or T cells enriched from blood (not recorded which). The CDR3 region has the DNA TGCGCCAGCAGTGAAATCCGACAGGGGGGAGGTGGAAACACCATATATTTT. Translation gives CASSEIRQGGGGNTIYF.